This T cell receptor beta chain was recovered during a study of chemoradiotherapy in HPV16-positive cancers. V was clipped by 2 bases and J by 3 bases, with 12 bases between them. This CDR3 comprises 14 residues. Germline lookup yields CDR1 SGHNT and CDR2 YYREEE (reference sequence). Notes on the study in general: Candidate HPV-specific clones and E7-related TCR motifs grew in tumor during treatment. For HPV16-positive patients, expanding HPV-responsive T cells associated with longer recurrence-free survival.

The protocol was immunoSEQ multiplex PCR, while the TCRdb copy is restricted to in-frame clones and leaves out a portion. This table has roughly 6,900 clones, under 85% appearing once. With respect to this clone: What it binds is not known.

The V gene is TRBV5-4, the J gene TRBJ2-7, with D perhaps given as TRBD1 or TRBD2 (5 bases each). This TCR derives from a human donor with HPV-associated anogenital cancer. The sample was taken from a patient who underwent chemoradiotherapy. The CDR3 is CASSFRGERYEQYF. CDR3 nucleotide sequence: TGTGCCAGCAGCTTTCGAGGGGAACGCTACGAGCAGTACTTC.